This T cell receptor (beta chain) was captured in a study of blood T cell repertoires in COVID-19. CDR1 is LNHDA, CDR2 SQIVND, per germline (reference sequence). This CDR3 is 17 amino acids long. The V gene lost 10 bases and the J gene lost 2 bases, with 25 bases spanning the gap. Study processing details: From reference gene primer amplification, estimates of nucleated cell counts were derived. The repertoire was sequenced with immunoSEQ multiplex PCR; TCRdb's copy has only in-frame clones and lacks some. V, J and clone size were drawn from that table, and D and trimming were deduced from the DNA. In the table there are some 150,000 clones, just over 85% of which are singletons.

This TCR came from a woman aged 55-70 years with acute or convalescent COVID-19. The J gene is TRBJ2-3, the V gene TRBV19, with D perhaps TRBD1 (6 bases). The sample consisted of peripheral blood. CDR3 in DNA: TGTGCCACTAACCCTCGACCGGGCAGGGGTTTCACAGATACGCAGTATTTT. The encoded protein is CATNPRPGRGFTDTQYF.